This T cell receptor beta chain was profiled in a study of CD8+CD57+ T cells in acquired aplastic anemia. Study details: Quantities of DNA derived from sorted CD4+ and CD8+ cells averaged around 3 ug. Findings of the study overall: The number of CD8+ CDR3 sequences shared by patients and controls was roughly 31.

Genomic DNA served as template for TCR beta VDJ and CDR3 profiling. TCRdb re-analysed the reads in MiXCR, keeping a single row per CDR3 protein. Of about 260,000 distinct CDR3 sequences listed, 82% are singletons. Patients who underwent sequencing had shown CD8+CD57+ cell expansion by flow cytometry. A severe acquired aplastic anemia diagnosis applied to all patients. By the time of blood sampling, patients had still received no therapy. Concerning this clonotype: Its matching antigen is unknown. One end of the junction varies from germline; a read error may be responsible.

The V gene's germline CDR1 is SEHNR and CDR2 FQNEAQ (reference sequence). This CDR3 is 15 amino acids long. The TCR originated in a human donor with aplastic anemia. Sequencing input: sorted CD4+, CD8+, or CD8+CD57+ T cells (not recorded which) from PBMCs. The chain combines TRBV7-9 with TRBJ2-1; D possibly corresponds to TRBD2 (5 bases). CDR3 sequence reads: CASSFGRSAYNEQLF. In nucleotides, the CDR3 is TGTGCCAGCAGCTTTGGGAGAAGCGCCTACAATGAGCAGCTCTTC.